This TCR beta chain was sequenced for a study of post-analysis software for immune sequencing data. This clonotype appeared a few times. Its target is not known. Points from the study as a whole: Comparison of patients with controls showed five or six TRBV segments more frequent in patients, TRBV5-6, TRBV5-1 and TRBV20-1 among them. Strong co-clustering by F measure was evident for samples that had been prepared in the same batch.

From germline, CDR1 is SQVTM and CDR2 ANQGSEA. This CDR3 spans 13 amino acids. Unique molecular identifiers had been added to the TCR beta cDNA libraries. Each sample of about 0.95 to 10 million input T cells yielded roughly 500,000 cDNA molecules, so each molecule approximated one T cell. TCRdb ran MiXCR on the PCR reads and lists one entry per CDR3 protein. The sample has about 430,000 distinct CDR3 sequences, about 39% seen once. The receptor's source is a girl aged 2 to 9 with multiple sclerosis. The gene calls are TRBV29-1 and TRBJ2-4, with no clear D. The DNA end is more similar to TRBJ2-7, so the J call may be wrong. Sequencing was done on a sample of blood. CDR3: CSVVSEVSYEQYF. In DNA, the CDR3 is TGCAGCGTTGTATCAGAGGTCTCCTACGAGCAGTACTTC.